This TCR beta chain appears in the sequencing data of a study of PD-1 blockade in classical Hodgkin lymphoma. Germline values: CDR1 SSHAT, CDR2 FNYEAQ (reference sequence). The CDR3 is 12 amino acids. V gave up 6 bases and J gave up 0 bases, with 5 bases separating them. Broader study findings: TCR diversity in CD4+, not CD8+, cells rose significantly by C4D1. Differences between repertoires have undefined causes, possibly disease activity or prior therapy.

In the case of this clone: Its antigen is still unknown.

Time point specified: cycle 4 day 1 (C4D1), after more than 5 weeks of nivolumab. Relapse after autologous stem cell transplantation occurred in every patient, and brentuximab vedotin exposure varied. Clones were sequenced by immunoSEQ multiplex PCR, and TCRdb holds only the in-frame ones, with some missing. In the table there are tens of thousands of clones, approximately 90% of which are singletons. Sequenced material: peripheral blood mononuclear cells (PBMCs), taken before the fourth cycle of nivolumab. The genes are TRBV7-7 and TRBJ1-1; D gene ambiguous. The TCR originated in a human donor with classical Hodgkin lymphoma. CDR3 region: CASRGMNTEAFF. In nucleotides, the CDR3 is TGTGCCAGCAGAGGGATGAACACTGAAGCTTTCTTT.